The clone carrying this T cell receptor beta chain was seen at least ten times. Antigen: not known. The sample comes from a study of T cells in Graves' hyperthyroidism and ophthalmopathy. The study, taken as a whole, reports: Most thyroid clonotypes with frequency above 0.001 were detected in blood. Classification by a 13 V-J model distinguished ophthalmopathy from stable hyperthyroidism.

CDR3 length: 16 amino acids. Trimming cost V 6 bases and J 1 base, with 18 bases left between them. The investigators amplified TCR beta CDR3 regions from RNA transcripts. First-round RT-PCR with HTBI primers amplified the TCR CDR3 region. TCRdb redid the calling of the multiplex PCR reads with MiXCR, one entry per CDR3 protein. The repertoire holds a few hundred thousand distinct CDR3 sequences, with 35% to 55% as singletons. The clonotype was recovered from an adult woman with Graves' disease, either hyperthyroidism or ophthalmopathy (not recorded which). The chain recombines TRBV12-3 or TRBV12-4 with TRBJ1-2; possible D gene TRBD1, 6 bases. The sample taken for sequencing was peripheral blood or thyroid tissue (not recorded which). This chain's CDR3 is CASSSPRGPHNYGYTF. CDR3 DNA: TGTGCCAGCAGCTCACCCAGGGGCCCCCATAACTATGGCTACACCTTC.